This entry features one T cell receptor beta chain sequence. TCRdb keeps only in-frame clones here, not all; method: immunoSEQ multiplex PCR. The sample yields 88,000 or so clones, about 90% seen once. V lost 8 bases, J lost 5 bases, and 7 bases stayed unmatched. Germline V gene data show CDR1 as GTSNPN and CDR2 as SVGIG (reference sequence). The CDR3 loop spans 13 amino acids. This sample is part of a study of brain T cells in children with intractable seizures. Surgery cases with the highest brain T cell transcript signatures were chosen for sequencing. This clonotype was obtained from a girl aged 2 to 9 with Rasmussen encephalitis and intractable seizures. The chain carries TRBV30 and TRBJ1-5; 9 positions match TRBD1. The specimen comprised peripheral blood, sampled at surgery. This CDR3 reads CAAGQGTYQPQHF. DNA for the CDR3: TGTGCCGCCGGACAGGGGACTTATCAGCCCCAGCATTTT.